The rows below give T cell receptor beta chains drawn from one sample of a study of T cells in localized non-small cell lung cancer. Profiling relied on immunoSEQ multiplex PCR, and the TCRdb table lists in-frame clones only, not all of them. The repertoire holds about 53,000 clones, with approximately 80% as singletons. This material consisted of peripheral blood mononuclear cells, taken before any cancer treatment. Receptors originate from a man aged 40 to 70 with stage III lung adenocarcinoma. Both conserved end residues are part of each CDR3. A D gene is named only where the DNA matches it firmly. A clone size is listed for some rows: how often the clone was seen (once, few, many), or a class if it is expanded.

v_call: TRBV10-2; j_call: TRBJ1-5; clone_size: .; d_call: .; cdr3_length: 14; cdr3_aa: CASSPGGEGQPQHF; cdr3_nt: TGCGCCAGCAGCCCCGGGGGCGAGGGTCAGCCCCAGCATTTT
v_call: TRBV7-6; j_call: TRBJ2-6; clone_size: .; d_call: .; cdr3_length: 14; cdr3_aa: CASSLGFGANVLTF; cdr3_nt: TGTGCCAGCAGCTTGGGGTTTGGGGCCAACGTCCTGACTTTC
v_call: TRBV30; j_call: TRBJ2-3; clone_size: few; d_call: TRBD1; cdr3_length: 12; cdr3_aa: CAWNPGQDAQYF; cdr3_nt: TGTGCCTGGAACCCGGGACAGGATGCGCAGTATTTT
v_call: TRBV19; j_call: TRBJ1-2; clone_size: .; d_call: TRBD1; cdr3_length: 12; cdr3_aa: CASSTDRDGYTF; cdr3_nt: TGTGCCAGTAGTACGGACAGGGATGGCTACACCTTC
v_call: TRBV7-6; j_call: TRBJ2-7; clone_size: .; d_call: .; cdr3_length: 15; cdr3_aa: CASSLRWQGPYEQYF; cdr3_nt: TGTGCCAGCAGCTTACGGTGGCAGGGACCCTACGAGCAGTACTTC
v_call: TRBV14; j_call: TRBJ2-5; clone_size: .; d_call: TRBD2; cdr3_length: 15; cdr3_aa: CASSQLAGWVETQYF; cdr3_nt: TGTGCCAGCAGCCAACTAGCGGGTTGGGTAGAGACCCAGTACTTC
v_call: TRBV4-1; j_call: TRBJ2-7; clone_size: .; d_call: .; cdr3_length: 16; cdr3_aa: CASSQDKWGGTYEQYF; cdr3_nt: TGCGCCAGCAGCCAAGATAAATGGGGGGGCACCTACGAGCAGTACTTC
v_call: TRBV6-5; j_call: TRBJ2-7; clone_size: once; d_call: TRBD1; cdr3_length: 13; cdr3_aa: CASREGQFYEQYF; cdr3_nt: TGTGCCAGCAGAGAGGGACAGTTCTACGAGCAGTACTTC
v_call: TRBV7-7; j_call: TRBJ2-3; clone_size: once; d_call: .; cdr3_length: 14; cdr3_aa: CASSPNTVTDTQYF; cdr3_nt: TGTGCCAGCAGCCCTAATACGGTCACAGATACGCAGTATTTT
v_call: TRBV19; j_call: TRBJ2-1; clone_size: .; d_call: TRBD1; cdr3_length: 15; cdr3_aa: CASSNPGTALNEQFF; cdr3_nt: TGTGCCAGTAGTAACCCAGGGACAGCTTTGAATGAGCAGTTCTTC